Each of the 28 T cell receptor beta chains below was sequenced from the same sample in a study of Ad26.COV2.S vaccination and SARS-CoV-2 variants. Stated treatment: some 20 received Ad26.COV2.S at low or high dose, single or two shots; about five received placebo; per-sample allocation not given. Collection of the samples took place on day 63 after the first injection of vaccine or placebo. Measured with immunoSEQ multiplex PCR; TCRdb has only the in-frame clones, and not every one. The sample comprises roughly 410,000 clones, around 82% of which are singletons, and about 8% rests with the top ten. The sequencing here drew on peripheral blood, taken in a trial of Ad26.COV2.S vaccine versus placebo. The source is a person between 18 and 59 years old who received the Ad26.COV2.S COVID-19 vaccine or a placebo.

J is TRBJ2-3 and V is TRBV7-3; D might be TRBD1 (6 bases). The V end was cut by 5 bases, the J end by 2 bases, with 23 bases between. Germline assignment: CDR1 SGHTA and CDR2 FQGTGA. The CDR3 totals 18 residues. This chain's CDR3 is CASSQTVLRGDPTDTQYF. In DNA form, the CDR3 reads TGTGCCAGCAGCCAAACAGTCCTCAGGGGAGACCCCACAGATACGCAGTATTTT.

The chain carries TRBV5-1 and TRBJ2-1; TRBD2 aligns across 14 bases. With V trimmed by 1 base and J by 9 bases, 9 bases remained unmatched. The CDR3 is 17 amino acids. CDR1 is SGHRS, CDR2 YFSETQ, per germline. The chain's CDR3 is CASSLRGTSGSIAEQFF. CDR3 bases: TGCGCCAGCAGCTTGCGGGGGACTAGCGGGAGTATTGCTGAGCAGTTCTTC.

The CDR3 bases are TGTGCCAGCAGCGAAGAGACCCAGTACTTC. It yields the protein CASSEETQYF. V usage is TRBV9 and J usage is TRBJ2-5, with D uncertain. This CDR3 contains 10 residues. Trimming stripped 3 bases from V and 3 bases from J, with 0 bases between. The germline V gene encodes CDR1 SGDLS and CDR2 YYNGEE.

The V and J genes are TRBV5-5 and TRBJ2-7; 10 bases align to TRBD1. CDR3 size: 18 residues. V gave up 5 bases and J gave up 2 bases; unmatched junction bases: 16. Germline loops: CDR1 SGHKS, CDR2 YYEKEE (reference sequence). The CDR3 region has the DNA TGTGCCAGCAGAAAAAGGGAGGGATACGGGACAGGGGCCTACGAGCAGTACTTC. Its translation is CASRKREGYGTGAYEQYF.

Comments on this clone: Other nucleotide sequences in the sample specify the same CDR3. V and J are TRBV19 and TRBJ1-1; maybe TRBD1 (5 bases). The CDR3 consists of 13 residues. Germline-derived CDR1 and CDR2 are LNHDA and SQIVND (reference sequence). The ends were cut back, 2 bases at V and 4 bases at J, with 8 bases in the middle. CDR3: CASSIMGGTEAFF. The DNA for the CDR3 is TGTGCCAGTAGTATAATGGGGGGCACTGAAGCTTTCTTT. Drawing the rest from reference TRBV19 and TRBJ1-1, the complete variable domain is DGGITQSPKYLFRKEGQNVTLSCEQNLNHDAMYWYRQDPGQGLRLIYYSQIVNDFQKGDIAEGYSVSREKKESFPLTVTSAQKNPTAFYLCASSIMGGTEAFFGQGTRLTVV.

This clone occurred a few times. The CDR3 coding sequence is TGTGCCAGCAGCCAAGGGAGGGACAGCGATAACTATGGCTACACCTTC. Translated: CASSQGRDSDNYGYTF. V is TRBV4-2 and J is TRBJ1-2; 7 bases match TRBD1. The CDR3 totals 16 residues. The germline V gene encodes CDR1 LGHNA and CDR2 YNFKEQ. Trimming removed 1 base from V and 1 base from J; junction bases left unmatched: 6.

The rearrangement links TRBV4-2 to TRBJ1-1; the D is unclear. Germline values: CDR1 LGHNA, CDR2 YNFKEQ. V was trimmed by 7 bases and J by 2 bases, leaving 8 bases between them. The CDR3 length is 12 residues. CDR3 nucleotide sequence: TGTGCCAGCAAAGGACCAAACACTGAAGCTTTCTTT. Protein product: CASKGPNTEAFF.

The rearrangement uses TRBV19 and TRBJ2-1; a weak D match, TRBD2 (6 bases). The germline V gene has CDR1 LNHDA and CDR2 SQIVND (reference sequence). The length of the CDR3 is 13 residues. With 4 bases removed from V and 3 bases from J, the gap between germline ends came to 7 bases. The CDR3, as DNA: TGTGCCAGTAGTAGCGGGATCTACAATGAGCAGTTCTTC. As protein: CASSSGIYNEQFF.

V gene TRBV27 combines with J gene TRBJ2-3; no clear D gene. Trimming took 3 bases from V and 11 from J, leaving 18 bases between them. Germline-derived CDR1 and CDR2 are MNHEY and SMNVEV (reference sequence). This CDR3 is 14 amino acids long. The chain's CDR3 is CASSFSTPQSWQYF. CDR3 nucleotides: TGTGCCAGCAGTTTCTCGACACCCCAAAGTTGGCAGTATTTT.

Here the CDR3 reads CASSGITSGGDTGELFF. CDR3 in DNA: TGTGCCAGCAGTGGCATCACTAGCGGGGGGGACACCGGGGAGCTGTTTTTT. The chain links TRBV27 to TRBJ2-2; 13 nucleotides agree with TRBD2. CDR3 length: 17 amino acids. V shed 5 bases and J 3 bases; nucleotides not matched to a gene: 6. Germline CDR1 and CDR2: MNHEY and SMNVEV (reference sequence).

The chain has TRBV4-3 and TRBJ2-2; 10 bases line up with TRBD2. From germline, CDR1 is LGHNA and CDR2 YSLEER. The length of the CDR3 is 15 residues. V lost 2 bases to trimming and J lost 3 bases; unmatched junction nucleotides: 0. This CDR3 reads CASSQLAGDTGELFF. The CDR3 region has the DNA TGCGCCAGCAGCCAACTAGCGGGGGACACCGGGGAGCTGTTTTTT.

The chain employs TRBV5-1 and TRBJ2-1, with 8 bases identical to TRBD2. The CDR3 runs to 15 residues. From germline, CDR1 is SGHRS and CDR2 YFSETQ. V lost 4 bases to trimming and J lost 6 bases; unmatched junction nucleotides: 9. CDR3 coding DNA: TGCGCCAGCAGCCCCGGGACTAGAGGGCCCAATGAGCAGTTCTTC. Translation: CASSPGTRGPNEQFF.

CDR3 region: CATVRDPRSSYNEQFF. The CDR3 DNA is TGTGCCACCGTCCGGGACCCTAGGAGCTCCTACAATGAGCAGTTCTTC. The V gene is TRBV24-1, the J gene TRBJ2-1; D might be TRBD1 or TRBD2, each matching 5 bases. This CDR3 has 16 residues. Germline lookup yields CDR1 KGHDR and CDR2 SFDVKD. V gave up 9 bases and J gave up 0 bases, with 17 bases separating them.

There are a few counts of this clone. The rearrangement uses TRBV29-1 and TRBJ1-3; D unresolved. Germline V gene lookup returns CDR1 SQVTM and CDR2 ANQGSEA. CDR3 length: 13 amino acids. Trimming removed 4 bases from V and 0 bases from J, with 7 bases in between. The CDR3 nucleotides are TGCAGCGTTGTACAGAACTCTGGAAACACCATATATTTT. The encoded protein is CSVVQNSGNTIYF.

With respect to this clone: Other DNA sequences of this sample code for an identical CDR3. The V gene is TRBV7-2, the J gene TRBJ1-1; D remains ambiguous. Trimming left V 1 base short and J 0 bases short, with 9 bases between. The CDR3 consists of 15 residues. The germline gives CDR1 SGHTA, CDR2 FQGNSA. CDR3 sequence: CASSLVGAMNTEAFF. For the CDR3, the DNA is TGTGCCAGCAGCTTAGTCGGCGCTATGAACACTGAAGCTTTCTTT.

V and J are TRBV3-1 (or the pseudogene TRBV3-2) and TRBJ1-5; D is uncertain. Trimming left V 1 base short and J 5 bases short, with 6 bases between. Germline CDR1 reads LGHDT; CDR2 reads YNNKEL (reference sequence). The CDR3 is 13 residues long. The CDR3 nucleotides are TGTGCCAGCAGCCAAGGCCTCGATCAGCCCCAGCATTTT. Translation gives CASSQGLDQPQHF.

The gene calls are TRBV21-1 and TRBJ1-1; TRBD1, the table's D call, lacks a check against the DNA. TRBV21-1 is an annotated pseudogene. The CDR3 runs 15 residues. CDR3 in DNA: TGTGCCAGCAGCAAAAATGGGACAGTAGGCACTGAAGCTTTCTTT. This translates into CASSKNGTVGTEAFF.

V gene TRBV6-4 combines with J gene TRBJ2-5; the match to TRBD2 covers 9 bases. V gave up 0 bases and J gave up 6 bases; unmatched junction bases: 8. CDR3 length equals 16 residues. Germline V gene lookup returns CDR1 MRHNA and CDR2 SNTAGT. CDR3 in DNA: TGTGCCAGCAGTGACTCCTTAGCGGGGGAGGTACAGACCCAGTACTTC. It translates to CASSDSLAGEVQTQYF.

V gene TRBV7-2 combines with J gene TRBJ1-2; D not resolved. CDR1 SGHTA and CDR2 FQGNSA come from the germline V gene. CDR3 size: 14 residues. V was pared by 0 bases and J by 2 bases, with 7 bases between. The CDR3 region has the DNA TGTGCCAGCAGCTTAGCTCCAACCAACTATGGCTACACCTTC. Its protein is CASSLAPTNYGYTF.

This chain joins TRBV19 and TRBJ2-1; TRBD1 aligns across 8 bases. The CDR3 runs to 14 residues. V was pared by 3 bases and J by 4 bases, with 2 bases of the junction left unmatched. Germline lookup yields CDR1 LNHDA and CDR2 SQIVND (reference sequence). The CDR3 here is CASSMGTGYNEQFF. The CDR3, as DNA: TGTGCCAGTAGTATGGGGACAGGATACAATGAGCAGTTCTTC.

The chain uses TRBV3-1 (or the pseudogene TRBV3-2) and TRBJ2-3; D assignment may be TRBD1 or TRBD2 (6 bases each). This CDR3 is 16 amino acids long. The V end was cut by 1 base, the J end by 2 bases, with 13 bases between. Germline CDR1 is LGHDT and CDR2 is YNNKEL (reference sequence). DNA of the CDR3: TGTGCCAGCAGCCAAGGGTCCCGGGGGCACACAGATACGCAGTATTTT. It translates to CASSQGSRGHTDTQYF.

The chain recombines TRBV25-1 with TRBJ1-4; D unresolved. V shed 3 bases and J shed 2 bases, with 13 bases lying between them. This CDR3 region has 16 residues. Germline CDR1 is MGHDK and CDR2 is SYGVNS. The CDR3 here is CASSDSKLRTNEKLFF. CDR3 nucleotides: TGTGCCAGCAGTGATTCCAAACTTCGGACTAATGAAAAACTGTTTTTT.

The chain recombines TRBV6-2 or TRBV6-3 with TRBJ2-3; no firm D call. The length of the CDR3 is 14 residues. Germline assignment: CDR1 MNHEY and CDR2 SVGEGT. Trimming cost V 2 bases and J 2 bases, with 8 bases left between them. The DNA of the CDR3 is TGTGCCAGCAGTTACGGTGCCACCACAGATACGCAGTATTTT. As protein: CASSYGATTDTQYF.

This chain connects TRBV6-5 to TRBJ1-6; 9 nucleotides match TRBD1. CDR3 size: 15 residues. Germline trimming cut 0 bases from V and 11 bases from J; bases unmatched to any gene: 5. Per the germline V gene, CDR1 is MNHEY and CDR2 is SVGAGI. CDR3 DNA sequence: TGTGCCAGCAGTTACTCGGGACAGGGCCTTACACCCCTCCACTTT. It is translated as CASSYSGQGLTPLHF.

The V gene is TRBV5-1, the J gene TRBJ2-3, with a weak D call TRBD1 (6 bases). The CDR3 is made up of 16 amino acids. In germline, CDR1 is SGHRS, CDR2 YFSETQ. With 4 bases removed from V and 1 base from J, the gap between germline ends came to 16 bases. The CDR3 nucleotides read TGCGCCAGCAGCGGGTCTTTAGGGGGAGGCACAGATACGCAGTATTTT. It specifies CASSGSLGGGTDTQYF.

The chain combines TRBV6-5 with TRBJ1-3, with no clear D. V lost 6 bases and J lost 3, with 9 bases in between. The CDR3 spans 13 residues. CDR1 is MNHEY and CDR2 is SVGAGI in the germline V gene. CDR3 region: CASRKLIGNTIYF. The CDR3 bases are TGTGCCAGCAGGAAACTTATTGGAAACACCATATATTTT.

Concerning this clone itself: A read error may produce the germline difference seen at one junction end. The chain employs TRBV5-4 and TRBJ2-5; no definite D call. The CDR3 length is 9 residues. Germline CDR1 and CDR2: SGHNT and YYREEE (reference sequence). The CDR3 protein is CATQQTQYF. Here the CDR3 DNA reads TGTGCCACCCAACAGACCCAGTACTTC. The whole variable domain, remainder taken from reference TRBV5-4 and TRBJ2-5, is ETGVTQSPTHLIKTRGQQVTLRCSSQSGHNTVSWYQQALGQGPQFIFQYYREEENGRGNFPPRFSGLQFPNYSSELNVNALELDDSALYLCATQQTQYFGPGTRLLVL.

This chain uses TRBV29-1 with TRBJ1-6, with 8 positions matching TRBD1. The junction had 6 bases not matched to a gene; V was cut back by 7 bases and J by 7 bases. The V gene's germline CDR1 is SQVTM and CDR2 ANQGSEA. The CDR3 extends over 13 amino acids. The CDR3 region has the DNA TGCAGCGGCCGGACAGGGCTGAATTCACCCCTCCACTTT. Translation gives CSGRTGLNSPLHF.